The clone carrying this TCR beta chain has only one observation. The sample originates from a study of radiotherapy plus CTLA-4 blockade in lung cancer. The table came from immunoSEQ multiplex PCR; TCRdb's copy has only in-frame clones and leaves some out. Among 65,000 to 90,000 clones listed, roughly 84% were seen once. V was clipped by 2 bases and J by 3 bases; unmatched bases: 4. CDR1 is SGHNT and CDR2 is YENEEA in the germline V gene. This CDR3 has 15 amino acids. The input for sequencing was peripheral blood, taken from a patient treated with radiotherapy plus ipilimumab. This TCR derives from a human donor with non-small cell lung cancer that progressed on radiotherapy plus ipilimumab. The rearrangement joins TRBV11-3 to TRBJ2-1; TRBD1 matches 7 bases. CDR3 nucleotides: TGTGCCAGCAGCTTAAGGGACAGAGACTACAATGAGCAGTTCTTC. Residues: CASSLRDRDYNEQFF.